The 13 T cell receptor beta chains in this list originate from one sample, sequenced in a study of blood T cell repertoires in COVID-19. Repertoires were generated with immunoSEQ multiplex PCR, while TCRdb's copy carries only in-frame clones and drops some. The data hold 150,000 to 170,000 clones, with approximately 73% observed a single time. The specimen was peripheral blood. The source is a woman at least 80 years old with acute or convalescent COVID-19.

Only a few counts were recorded for this clone. The chain has TRBV6-1 and TRBJ1-5; possible D gene TRBD1, 6 bases. This CDR3 region has 16 residues. The V gene lost 2 bases and the J gene lost 6 bases, with 17 bases spanning the gap. CDR1 and CDR2 from the germline V gene are MNHNS and SASEGT. The chain's CDR3 is CASSEKGVSKAQPQHF. Here the CDR3 DNA reads TGTGCCAGCAGTGAAAAGGGGGTTAGTAAGGCTCAGCCCCAGCATTTT.

The chain is built from TRBV19 and TRBJ1-5; a weak D match, TRBD1 (5 bases). Germline CDR1 reads LNHDA; CDR2 reads SQIVND (reference sequence). CDR3 size: 16 residues. V gave up 4 bases and J gave up 1 base, with 14 bases separating them. The CDR3 coding sequence is TGTGCCAGTAGTAGGGGGGGAAGTGGGAGCAATCAGCCCCAGCATTTT. As protein: CASSRGGSGSNQPQHF.

This clone was detected a few times. The chain employs TRBV5-4 and TRBJ1-6, with a tentative D call TRBD1 (5 bases). The CDR3 spans 15 residues. The germline V and J ends were trimmed by 0 bases and 7 bases, with 11 bases remaining between them. In germline, CDR1 is SGHNT, CDR2 YYREEE (reference sequence). CDR3 coding DNA: TGTGCCAGCAGCTTGGGACAGAAAAGGAATTCACCCCTCCACTTT. Translation gives CASSLGQKRNSPLHF.

This clone was detected only a few times. This chain connects TRBV7-2 to TRBJ1-1; D call uncertain. Per germline, CDR1 SGHTA and CDR2 FQGNSA. V lost 2 bases and J 2 bases, leaving 6 bases between the germline ends. The CDR3 runs to 13 residues. The CDR3 coding sequence is TGTGCCAGCAGCTTATACGGTAACACTGAAGCTTTCTTT. It is translated as CASSLYGNTEAFF.

This chain uses TRBV7-2 with TRBJ1-5, with TRBD1 matching over 8 bases. Looked up from germline, CDR1 is SGHTA and CDR2 is FQGNSA. The CDR3 covers 15 residues. V trimming: 5 bases; J trimming: 2 bases; junction bases outside the gene matches: 5. The CDR3 is CASSSLQGGNQPQHF. The CDR3 DNA reads TGTGCCAGCAGCAGTTTACAGGGGGGCAATCAGCCCCAGCATTTT.

The V call is TRBV14, the J call TRBJ2-1, with D possibly matching TRBD1 (6 bases). V gave up 4 bases and J gave up 4 bases, with 14 bases separating them. Germline V gives CDR1 SGHDN, CDR2 FVKESK. This CDR3 contains 15 residues. CDR3: CASSPQGFLYNEQFF. The CDR3 nucleotides are TGTGCCAGCAGCCCACAGGGATTTCTGTACAATGAGCAGTTCTTC.

V and J are TRBV19 and TRBJ1-1; D gene unclear. Per germline, CDR1 LNHDA and CDR2 SQIVND (reference sequence). The CDR3 is 15 residues long. Trimming cost V 1 base and J 1 base, with 10 bases left between them. CDR3 nucleotide sequence: TGTGCCAGTAGTATAGCCCGGCGAGGGAACACTGAAGCTTTCTTT. This sequence encodes CASSIARRGNTEAFF.

J is TRBJ2-2 and V is TRBV7-3, with 8 nucleotides matching TRBD1. This CDR3 spans 15 amino acids. The J segment lost 5 bases and the V segment lost 2 bases, leaving 4 bases of the junction unmatched. The germline gives CDR1 SGHTA, CDR2 FQGTGA. CDR3 sequence (DNA): TGTGCCAGCAGCTTACAGGGGGCGGGTACCGGGGAGCTGTTTTTT. Translated, it gives CASSLQGAGTGELFF.

This chain uses TRBV9 with TRBJ2-3, with 7 bases lining up with TRBD2. V dropped 6 bases and J dropped 5; count of bases not matched to a gene: 9. The V gene's germline CDR1 is SGDLS and CDR2 YYNGEE. The CDR3 covers 14 residues. The chain's CDR3 is CASTRELAKDTQYF. DNA for the CDR3: TGTGCCAGCACCCGAGAACTAGCGAAAGATACGCAGTATTTT.

This rearrangement joins TRBV4-1 to TRBJ1-5; D might be TRBD1 (5 bases). This CDR3 is built from 16 residues. Germline CDR1 reads MGHRA; CDR2 reads YSYEKL. Trimming shortened V by 0 bases and J by 7 bases, and 16 bases separated the two germline ends. The CDR3 is CASSQDLLGGRQPQHF. Written as DNA, the CDR3 is TGCGCCAGCAGCCAAGATCTTCTCGGGGGAAGGCAGCCCCAGCATTTT.

The rearrangement joins TRBV19 to TRBJ1-1; TRBD1 aligns across 9 bases. V lost 7 bases to trimming and J lost 4 bases; unmatched junction nucleotides: 1. The germline CDR1 and CDR2 sequences are LNHDA and SQIVND (reference sequence). The CDR3 length is 12 residues. The CDR3 loop reads CASNRGLTEAFF. DNA for the CDR3: TGTGCCAGTAACAGGGGGCTCACTGAAGCTTTCTTT.

The genes are TRBV6-5 and TRBJ1-1; D might be TRBD1 (5 bases). Germline CDR1 MNHEY, CDR2 SVGAGI. The CDR3 has 13 residues. Trimming pared 6 bases from V and 4 bases from J, leaving 12 bases between. DNA of the CDR3: TGTGCCAGCAGCAGCAGGGTCCCCACTGAAGCTTTCTTT. Translated: CASSSRVPTEAFF.

V usage is TRBV2 and J usage is TRBJ1-2; 7 bases match TRBD1. There are 14 residues in the CDR3. Germline V gene data show CDR1 as SNHLY and CDR2 as FYNNEI. V lost 6 bases, J lost 4 bases, and 8 bases stayed unmatched. CDR3: CASSQGQVSYGYTF. In DNA form, the CDR3 reads TGTGCCAGCAGCCAAGGACAGGTTAGCTATGGCTACACCTTC. The whole variable domain, filled in from reference TRBV2 and TRBJ1-2, reads EPEVTQTPSHQVTQMGQEVILRCVPISNHLYFYWYRQILGQKVEFLVSFYNNEISEKSEIFDDQFSVERPDGSNFTLKIRSTKLEDSAMYFCASSQGQVSYGYTFGSGTRLTVV.